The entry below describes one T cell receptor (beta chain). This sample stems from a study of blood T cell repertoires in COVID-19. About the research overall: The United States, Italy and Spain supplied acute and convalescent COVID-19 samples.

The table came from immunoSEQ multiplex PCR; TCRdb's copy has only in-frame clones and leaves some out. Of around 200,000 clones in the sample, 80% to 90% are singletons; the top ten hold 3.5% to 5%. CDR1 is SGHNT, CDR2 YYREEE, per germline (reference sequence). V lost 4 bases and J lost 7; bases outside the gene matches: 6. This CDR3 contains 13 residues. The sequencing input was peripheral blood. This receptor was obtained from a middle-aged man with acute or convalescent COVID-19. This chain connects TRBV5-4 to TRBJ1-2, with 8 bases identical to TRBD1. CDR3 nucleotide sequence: TGTGCCAGCAGCCTGGACAGGGTCTCTGGCTACACCTTC. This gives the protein CASSLDRVSGYTF.